One sample yielded the 8 T cell receptor beta chains listed below, sequenced in a study of graft-versus-host responses after intestinal transplantation. Assay: immunoSEQ multiplex PCR; the TCRdb copy retains only in-frame clones and omits some. Among around 69,000 clones listed, 90% were seen once. These TCRs are of unknown antigen specificity. The specimen was unstimulated CD8+ T cells sorted from spleen or lymph node cells, collected before transplant. The receptors here all came from a human donor who was the organ donor for an intestinal transplant.

The J gene is TRBJ2-3, the V gene TRBV7-8; 7 positions agree with TRBD1. The germline V gene encodes CDR1 SGHVS and CDR2 FQNEAQ. V trimming: 4 bases; J trimming: 4 bases; junction bases outside the gene matches: 5. This CDR3 has 14 residues. DNA for the CDR3: TGTGCCAGCAGCTCCCGACAGGGATCAGATACGCAGTATTTT. Amino acids: CASSSRQGSDTQYF.

This chain connects TRBV7-9 to TRBJ2-3, with 9 positions matching TRBD2. Germline V lookup: CDR1 SEHNR, CDR2 FQNEAQ (reference sequence). The CDR3 totals 18 residues. Trimming at V came to 3 bases and at J to 3 bases, leaving 13 bases not matched to a gene. As DNA, the CDR3 is TGTGCCAGCAGCTTCTCGCGGGGGGGCGGTGGGATAACAGATACGCAGTATTTT. It encodes CASSFSRGGGGITDTQYF. Drawing the rest from reference TRBV7-9 and TRBJ2-3, the complete variable domain is DTGVSQNPRHKITKRGQNVTFRCDPISEHNRLYWYRQTLGQGPEFLTYFQNEAQLEKSRLLSDRFSAERPKGSFSTLEIQRTEQGDSAMYLCASSFSRGGGGITDTQYFGPGTRLTVL.

The chain joins TRBV2 to TRBJ2-1; D gene unclear. The CDR3 is made up of 12 amino acids. Germline CDR1 reads SNHLY; CDR2 reads FYNNEI. V gave up 7 bases and J gave up 3 bases, with 7 bases separating them. The CDR3 reads CASIVIYNEQFF. The CDR3 nucleotides read TGTGCCAGCATTGTCATCTACAATGAGCAGTTCTTC.

V usage is TRBV4-3 and J usage is TRBJ2-2, with a tentative D call TRBD2 (6 bases). This CDR3 is 13 amino acids long. CDR1 is LGHNA, CDR2 YSLEER, per germline. V shed 4 bases and J shed 5 bases, with 8 bases lying between them. The CDR3 spells CASSPSETGELFF. The CDR3 region has the DNA TGCGCCAGCAGCCCTAGCGAAACCGGGGAGCTGTTTTTT.

The rearrangement links TRBV7-9 to TRBJ2-7; a possible D gene is TRBD1 (7 bases). Germline loops: CDR1 SEHNR, CDR2 FQNEAQ (reference sequence). The length of the CDR3 is 14 residues. Trimming removed 5 bases from V and 1 base from J, with 12 bases in between. CDR3 sequence reads: CASSMTGRSYEQYV. As DNA, the CDR3 is TGTGCCAGCAGCATGACAGGGAGGTCCTACGAGCAGTACGTC.

The J gene is TRBJ2-3, the V gene TRBV7-2, with 14 bases fitting TRBD2. Losses at the gene ends were 5 bases for V and 2 bases for J; bases not matched to a gene: 6. The germline V gene encodes CDR1 SGHTA and CDR2 FQGNSA. The CDR3 extends over 17 amino acids. CDR3 amino acids: CASSRGTSGGVTDTQYF. The DNA for the CDR3 is TGTGCCAGCAGCCGGGGGACTAGCGGGGGCGTCACAGATACGCAGTATTTT. The complete variable domain, with remaining parts taken from reference TRBV7-2 and TRBJ2-3, reads GAGVSQSPSNKVTEKGKDVELRCDPISGHTALYWYRQSLGQGLEFLIYFQGNSAPDKSGLPSDRFSAERTGGSVSTLTIQRTQQEDSAVYLCASSRGTSGGVTDTQYFGPGTRLTVL.

The V gene is TRBV28, the J gene TRBJ1-2; D is perhaps TRBD1 (5 bases). This CDR3 has 13 amino acids. Per the germline V gene, CDR1 is MDHEN and CDR2 is SYDVKM. Trimming shortened V by 5 bases and J by 4 bases, and 11 bases separated the two germline ends. CDR3 loop: CASSIRDSYGYTF. The CDR3 DNA sequence: TGTGCCAGCAGTATCAGGGATTCCTATGGCTACACCTTC.

This rearrangement joins TRBV6-6 to TRBJ2-7; TRBD1 is a possible D gene (6 bases). This CDR3 is built from 14 residues. CDR1 is MNHNY and CDR2 is SVGAGI in the germline V gene (reference sequence). V gave up 0 bases and J gave up 6 bases, with 12 bases separating them. CDR3: CASSYSLQGSEQYV. CDR3 in DNA: TGTGCCAGCAGTTACTCATTACAGGGATCCGAGCAGTACGTC.